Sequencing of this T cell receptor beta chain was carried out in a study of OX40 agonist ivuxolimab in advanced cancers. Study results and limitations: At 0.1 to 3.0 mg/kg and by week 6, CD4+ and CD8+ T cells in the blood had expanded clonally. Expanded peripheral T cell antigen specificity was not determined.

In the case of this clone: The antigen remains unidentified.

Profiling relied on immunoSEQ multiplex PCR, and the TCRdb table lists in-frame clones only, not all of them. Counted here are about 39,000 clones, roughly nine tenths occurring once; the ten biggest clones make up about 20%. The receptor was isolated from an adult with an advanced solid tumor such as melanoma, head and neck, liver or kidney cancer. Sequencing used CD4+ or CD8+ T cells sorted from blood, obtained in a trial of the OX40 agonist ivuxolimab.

The CDR3 is CATSPAETQYF. The CDR3 nucleotides are TGTGCCACCTCACCAGCAGAGACCCAGTACTTC. This sequence joins TRBV25-1 and TRBJ2-5; D ambiguous. CDR3 length: 11 amino acids. In germline, CDR1 is MGHDK, CDR2 SYGVNS. V lost 10 bases, J lost 4 bases, and 10 bases lay in between. Based on the CDR3 plus reference TRBV25-1 and TRBJ2-5, the full variable domain is EADIYQTPRYLVIGTGKKITLECSQTMGHDKMYWYQQDPGMELHLIHYSYGVNSTEKGDLSSESTVSRIRTEHFPLTLESARPSHTSQYLCATSPAETQYFGPGTRLLVL.